A selection of T cell receptor beta chains follows, all from one sample in a study of shared clonotypes between healthy human individuals. This table comes from immunoSEQ multiplex PCR, and its TCRdb copy is limited to in-frame clones, with some not included. The sample contains around 1.9 million clones, 85% to 95% of which appear only once. Sequenced material: naive CD8+ T cells from PBMCs. The receptors come from a man between 18 and 29 years old in good health. Some clones in this sample may be carry-over from other donors' samples. CDR3s include the opening cysteine and the closing phenylalanine or tryptophan. D genes are given only for firm matches.

>NA|TRBJ2-1|15|TRBV9
CASSVGRSAGNEQFF
TGTGCCAGCAGCGTAGGCCGTAGCGCGGGCAATGAGCAGTTCTTC
>NA|TRBJ1-4|14|TRBV5-8
CASSLAGGGEKLFF
TGTGCCAGCAGCTTGGCCGGCGGGGGAGAAAAACTGTTTTTT
>NA|TRBJ2-1|13|TRBV7-9
CASSLPLDSEQFF
TGTGCCAGCAGCCTTCCTCTGGACAGTGAGCAGTTCTTC
>NA|TRBJ2-6|15|TRBV27
CASSGTIYGANVLTF
TGTGCCAGCAGCGGGACAATTTATGGGGCCAACGTCCTGACTTTC
>NA|TRBJ2-1|18|TRBV6-1
CASSEVPNVGVSYNEQFF
TGTGCCAGCAGTGAAGTCCCCAATGTGGGAGTATCCTACAATGAGCAGTTCTTC
>NA|TRBJ2-7|14|TRBV7-9
CASSLALRTGEQYF
TGTGCCAGCAGCTTAGCACTCAGGACCGGCGAGCAGTACTTC
>NA|TRBJ1-1|14|TRBV19
CASSIEGKNTEAFF
TGTGCCAGTAGTATTGAGGGGAAGAACACTGAAGCTTTCTTT
>NA|TRBJ2-1|17|TRBV5-6
CASSLTTGQPSVNEQFF
TGTGCCAGCAGCCTGACGACCGGACAGCCCTCTGTCAATGAGCAGTTCTTC
>NA|TRBJ2-1|11|TRBV28
CAIHGYNEQFF
TGTGCCATCCACGGATACAATGAGCAGTTCTTC
>NA|TRBJ2-5|16|TRBV7-9
CASSPKNRAWDETQYF
TGTGCCAGCAGCCCCAAGAACAGGGCATGGGACGAGACCCAGTACTTC
>NA|TRBJ2-7|14|TRBV7-9
CASSPGARPHEQYF
TGTGCCAGCAGCCCAGGGGCCCGTCCCCACGAGCAGTACTTC
>TRBD2|TRBJ2-1|15|TRBV4-3
CASSPGLAGIHEQFF
TGCGCCAGCAGCCCGGGACTAGCGGGAATACATGAGCAGTTCTTC
>NA|TRBJ2-7|15|TRBV28
CASSSPRDRSYEQYF
TGTGCCAGCAGTTCCCCCCGCGACAGATCCTACGAGCAGTACTTC
>TRBD1|TRBJ2-2|14|TRBV27
CASRWTGYTGELFF
TGTGCCAGCAGGTGGACAGGCTACACCGGGGAGCTGTTTTTT
>TRBD1|TRBJ2-1|16|TRBV27
CASSQLADRGPNEQFF
TGTGCCAGCAGCCAGTTGGCGGACAGGGGGCCGAATGAGCAGTTCTTC
>TRBD1|TRBJ2-7|16|TRBV9
CASSEETGGGYYEQYF
TGTGCCAGCAGCGAAGAGACAGGGGGAGGTTACTACGAGCAGTACTTC